The 12 T cell receptor beta chains presented below share a single source sample, sequenced in a study of blood T cell repertoires in COVID-19. Using immunoSEQ multiplex PCR, the repertoire was profiled, and TCRdb retains in-frame clones only, with some absent. The repertoire includes a few hundred thousand clones, around 89% of them detected once, and roughly 8.6% sits in the top ten. Sequencing was done on a sample of PBMCs or T cells enriched from blood (not recorded which). Receptors were obtained from a man in his forties who had recovered from COVID-19.

This rearrangement joins TRBV10-3 to TRBJ1-6; D perhaps matches TRBD1 (6 bases). The CDR3 consists of 15 residues. Germline CDR1 and CDR2: ENHRY and SYGVKD. The V end was cut by 4 bases, the J end by 8 bases, with 15 bases between. The CDR3 nucleotides read TGTGCCATCAGTGGGGAGGGGGGCCCGGATTCACCCCTCCACTTT. It yields the protein CAISGEGGPDSPLHF.

The gene calls are TRBV7-9 and TRBJ2-3; 9 bases are shared with TRBD2. With V trimmed by 11 bases and J by 14 bases, 11 bases remained unmatched. The germline V gene has CDR1 SEHNR and CDR2 FQNEAQ (reference sequence). This CDR3 comprises 11 residues. CDR3 DNA sequence: TGTGCCGGACTGCGGGGGGGCTTCTGGTATTTT. It specifies CAGLRGGFWYF.

This chain joins TRBV18 and TRBJ2-5, with D unclear. V lost 5 bases and J 1 base, leaving 8 bases between the germline ends. Germline CDR1 KGHSH, CDR2 LQKENI. The CDR3 spans 13 residues. This chain's CDR3 is CASSTTRQETQYF. In DNA, the CDR3 is TGTGCCAGCTCAACCACGCGCCAAGAGACCCAGTACTTC.

V usage is TRBV7-9 and J usage is TRBJ1-2; D possibly corresponds to TRBD1 (6 bases). V was cut by 2 bases and J by 0 bases, with 13 bases left in between. CDR1 and CDR2 from the germline V gene are SEHNR and FQNEAQ (reference sequence). This CDR3 has 16 amino acids. The CDR3 loop is CASSLKGTTANYGYTF. CDR3 bases: TGTGCCAGCAGCTTAAAGGGGACAACAGCTAACTATGGCTACACCTTC. Variable domain in full (rest from reference TRBV7-9 and TRBJ1-2): DTGVSQNPRHKITKRGQNVTFRCDPISEHNRLYWYRQTLGQGPEFLTYFQNEAQLEKSRLLSDRFSAERPKGSFSTLEIQRTEQGDSAMYLCASSLKGTTANYGYTFGSGTRLTVV.

The genes are TRBV21-1 and TRBJ1-5; the table's D call of TRBD1 was not tested on the DNA. TRBV21-1 is assigned pseudogene status. This CDR3 contains 16 residues. CDR3 protein: CASSLRRDRVNQPQHF. The CDR3 DNA is TGTGCCAGCAGCCTCCGTCGGGACAGGGTGAATCAGCCCCAGCATTTT.

The V and J genes are TRBV2 and TRBJ1-6, with no clear D. With 6 bases removed from V and 0 bases from J, the gap between germline ends came to 15 bases. The CDR3 extends over 17 amino acids. Germline V gene sequence: CDR1 SNHLY, CDR2 FYNNEI. CDR3 residues: CASSDPTWSSYNSPLHF. CDR3 coding DNA: TGTGCCAGCAGCGATCCTACTTGGAGCTCCTATAATTCACCCCTCCACTTT.

The rearrangement uses TRBV6-5 and TRBJ2-3; 12 bases map to TRBD2. V gave up 10 bases and J gave up 8 bases; unmatched junction bases: 7. Per the germline V gene, CDR1 is MNHEY and CDR2 is SVGAGI. This CDR3 contains 13 residues. CDR3 residues: CATSTSGSSTQYF. The CDR3 region has the DNA TGTGCCACCTCGACTAGCGGGAGTTCTACGCAGTATTTT.

V is TRBV4-2 and J is TRBJ2-2, with 8 bases that match TRBD1. The CDR3 runs 16 residues. Germline V CDR1 and CDR2: LGHNA, YNFKEQ. V lost 3 bases, J lost 6 bases, and 9 bases stayed unmatched. The CDR3 loop is CASSHSGTGWAGELFF. CDR3 sequence (DNA): TGTGCCAGCAGCCACTCCGGGACAGGCTGGGCCGGGGAGCTGTTTTTT.

The V call is TRBV29-1, the J call TRBJ2-5; 15 nucleotides match TRBD2. The V gene's germline CDR1 is SQVTM and CDR2 ANQGSEA. The CDR3 totals 14 residues. The V segment lost 8 bases and the J segment 5 bases; nucleotides outside the gene matches: 6. CDR3 sequence (DNA): TGCAGCTCCCGGACTAGCGGGAGGGCGGAGACCCAGTACTTC. As protein: CSSRTSGRAETQYF.

The rearrangement uses TRBV29-1 and TRBJ2-7; TRBD1 matches 9 bases. The germline CDR1 and CDR2 sequences are SQVTM and ANQGSEA. V shed 3 bases, J shed 1 base, and the junction held 4 bases outside the gene matches. The CDR3 covers 14 residues. CDR3 nucleotide sequence: TGCAGCGTTGAGGACAGGGGCCGGTCCTACGAGCAGTACTTC. Encoded protein: CSVEDRGRSYEQYF.

The gene calls are TRBV9 and TRBJ2-7; possibly TRBD1 for D (6 bases). The germline gives CDR1 SGDLS, CDR2 YYNGEE. The ends were cut back, 0 bases at V and 2 bases at J, with 12 bases in the middle. This CDR3 contains 15 residues. The CDR3 here is CASSVEQGDTYEQYF. The CDR3 DNA is TGTGCCAGCAGCGTAGAACAGGGCGATACCTACGAGCAGTACTTC.

V is TRBV30 and J is TRBJ1-6; 7 bases are a match to TRBD1. The CDR3 runs 16 residues. Germline values: CDR1 GTSNPN, CDR2 SVGIG (reference sequence). With 0 bases clipped from V and 7 bases from J, the junction kept 9 bases outside the gene matches. This chain's CDR3 is CAWSVGSRQGNSPLHF. CDR3 in DNA: TGTGCCTGGAGTGTAGGAAGTAGACAGGGAAATTCACCCCTCCACTTT.